Below are 11 T cell receptor beta chains sequenced from a single sample in a study of tumor and adjacent non-tumor tissue in lung cancer. RNA was extracted from bulk tissue without any cell sorting. Distant lung tissue was collected more than 3 cm away from the tumor edge. The library came from three nested PCR rounds adapted from ARM-PCR protocols. TCRdb processed the multiplex PCR reads anew with MiXCR; each CDR3 protein has one entry. Seen here are 60,000 to 90,000 distinct CDR3 sequences, about two thirds observed once, and the top ten hold 25% to 30%. Material: distant non-tumor lung tissue. The receptors here all came from a woman aged 50 to 60 with non-small cell lung cancer.

To note about this clonotype: At one end the junction does not follow the germline gene, possibly because of a read error. The chain carries TRBV10-3 and TRBJ2-7; D is perhaps TRBD1 (5 bases). The CDR3 spans 16 residues. Germline CDR1 reads ENHRY; CDR2 reads SYGVKD. The CDR3 sequence is CAISDPRQKLTYEQYF. The CDR3 DNA follows: TGTGCCATCAGTGACCCGAGACAGAAGTTGACATACGAGCAATACTTC.

In this sample, this clonotype turned up a few times. A much larger clonotype is one base distant, so this may be a read error. The rearrangement joins TRBV20-1 to TRBJ2-1; TRBD2 aligns across 9 bases. CDR1 and CDR2 from the germline V gene are DFQATT and SNEGSKA (reference sequence). CDR3 length: 15 residues. V was clipped by 7 bases and J by 7 bases; unmatched bases: 14. In nucleotides, the CDR3 is TGCAGTGTTGCTCCTCTAGCGGGGTCTTGGAATGAGCAGTTCTTC. Translation gives CSVAPLAGSWNEQFF.

Of note for this clonotype: An end of the junction differs from the germline gene, which may be a read error. CDR3 coding DNA: TGTACCAGCAGCTTAAGTACCGCTGAGCAGTCCTTC. Translated, it gives CTSSLSTAEQSF. The chain uses TRBV11-2 and TRBJ2-1; D is undetermined. The germline gives CDR1 SGHAT, CDR2 FQNNGV. The CDR3 consists of 12 residues. The full variable domain, in which reference TRBV11-2 and TRBJ2-1 provide the parts outside the CDR3, is EAGVAQSPRYKIIEKRQSVAFWCNPISGHATLYWYQQILGQGPKLLIQFQNNGVVDDSQLPKDRFSAERLKGVDSTLKIQPAKLEDSAVYLCTSSLSTAEQSFGPGTRLTVL.

As concerns this clonotype: One end of the junction varies from germline; a read error may be responsible. This sequence joins TRBV7-8 and TRBJ2-7; 11 bases align to TRBD2. CDR3 length: 16 amino acids. Germline V gives CDR1 SGHVS, CDR2 FQNEAQ. In DNA form, the CDR3 reads TGTGCCAGCAGCTTAGTGACTAGCGGGGTCTCCTACGAGCATTACTTC. Translated: CASSLVTSGVSYEHYF. The variable domain in full, with the rest retrieved from reference TRBV7-8 and TRBJ2-7, is GAGVSQSPRYKVAKRGQDVALRCDPISGHVSLFWYQQALGQGPEFLTYFQNEAQLDKSGLPSDRFFAERPEGSVSTLKIQRTQQEDSAVYLCASSLVTSGVSYEHYFGPGTRLTVT.

This chain links TRBV12-3 or TRBV12-4 with TRBJ2-1; TRBD2 matches at 7 bases. After removal of 6 bases from V and 16 bases from J, the junction contained 18 bases not matched to a gene. The CDR3 sequence is 14 residues long. Written as DNA, the CDR3 is TGTGCCAGCAGAAACAGACTAGCAGAGACCGTCGCATTCTTC. Amino acids: CASRNRLAETVAFF.

On this clonotype: Relative to the germline gene, one junction end is altered; a read error may explain this. V gene TRBV6-1 combines with J gene TRBJ1-1; D is undetermined. The CDR3 runs 14 residues. The germline gives CDR1 MNHNS, CDR2 SASEGT. CDR3 nucleotides: TGCGGCAGCAGTGAATTGTGGTCCCAGACTCAAGCTTTCTTT. This codes for CGSSELWSQTQAFF.

Points on this clonotype: Since no conserved phenylalanine or tryptophan closes the CDR3, a read error is the likely cause. The V and J genes are TRBV20-1 and TRBJ1-5, with D possibly TRBD1 on 6 matching bases. The V end lost 4 bases, the J end lost 6 bases, and 10 bases lay between the germline ends. CDR3 length: 12 residues. Per germline, CDR1 DFQATT and CDR2 SNEGSKA (reference sequence). The CDR3: CSAKEGGQPQHI. DNA for the CDR3: TGCAGTGCTAAAGAGGGGGGTCAGCCCCAGCATATT.

Points on this clonotype: The germline gene is not matched at one end of the junction; a read error may be the cause. The chain has TRBV11-2 and TRBJ2-1, with TRBD2 matching over 7 bases. The CDR3 contains 14 residues. The germline V gene has CDR1 SGHAT and CDR2 FQNNGV. Written as DNA, the CDR3 is TGTGCCAGCAGTTTAACAGTCTTGGCGGGAGAGCAGGTCTTC. Protein product: CASSLTVLAGEQVF.

Points on this clonotype: At one of its ends the junction is not consistent with the germline gene, which may arise from a read error. The rearrangement links TRBV20-1 to TRBJ2-6; D gene uncertain. Germline CDR1 reads DFQATT; CDR2 reads SNEGSKA (reference sequence). This CDR3 has 16 residues. CDR3 DNA sequence: TGCAGTGCTAGAGATGGTAGGAGCGTTGGGACCAACGTCCTGACTTTC. Translated, it gives CSARDGRSVGTNVLTF.

This clonotype has only a few counts. The chain employs TRBV28 and TRBJ1-2; D uncertain. The V gene lost 2 bases and the J gene lost 3 bases, with 10 bases spanning the gap. This CDR3 comprises 14 residues. CDR1 is MDHEN and CDR2 is SYDVKM in the germline V gene. The CDR3: CASSLTGNYYGYTF. Here the CDR3 DNA reads TGTGCCAGCAGTTTAACGGGGAACTACTATGGCTACACCTTC.

A few counts support this clonotype. This clone may be a read error of a much larger clone one base away. The rearrangement joins TRBV6-2 or TRBV6-3 to TRBJ2-7; D unclear. The CDR3 has 13 amino acids. CDR1 and CDR2 from the germline V gene are MNHEY and SVGEGT. The CDR3 loop reads CASSYWSSYEHYF. CDR3 nucleotides: TGTGCCAGCAGTTACTGGAGCTCCTACGAGCATTACTTC.